Following are 21 T cell receptor beta chains from one sample sequenced in a study of human T cells and chemical hapten exposure. The time point: pre-sensitization, week 0. As to treatment: therapeutic diphenylcyclopropenone sensitization with weekly scalp DPC. TCRdb used MiXCR to reprocess the RACE reads, holding one entry per CDR3 protein. Seen here are tens of thousands of distinct CDR3 sequences, 10% observed once, and the top ten hold roughly 6%. The sequences come from whole blood, collected in connection with sensitization to the hapten diphenylcyclopropenone (DPC). These receptors all stem from a man between 25 and 39 years old with alopecia areata. Some clones in this sample may be carry-over from other donors' samples.

In DNA, the CDR3 is TGCAGTGCTAGAGGGGGACCCTACGAGCAGTACTTC. Its protein is CSARGGPYEQYF. The J gene is TRBJ2-7, the V gene TRBV20-1; D possibly uses TRBD1 or TRBD2 (5 bases each). The germline V gene encodes CDR1 DFQATT and CDR2 SNEGSKA (reference sequence). The germline V and J ends were trimmed by 1 base and 2 bases, with 6 bases remaining between them. The CDR3 covers 12 residues.

This clonotype was counted only a few times. The chain has TRBV6-5 and TRBJ2-7; 9 bases are a match to TRBD1. This CDR3 is 19 amino acids long. Germline V gene lookup returns CDR1 MNHEY and CDR2 SVGAGI. V shed 0 bases, J shed 1 base, and the junction held 13 bases outside the gene matches. The CDR3: CASSYSSFSRQGESYEQYF. The CDR3 DNA follows: TGTGCCAGCAGTTACTCGAGTTTTAGTCGACAGGGGGAATCCTACGAGCAGTACTTC.

The chain joins TRBV2 to TRBJ1-1; D uncertain. Germline V gene lookup returns CDR1 SNHLY and CDR2 FYNNEI. The CDR3 sequence is 11 residues long. V was cut by 9 bases and J by 4 bases, with 9 bases left in between. The CDR3 nucleotides are TGTGCCAGGGACCAGACCACTGAAGCTTTCTTT. This sequence encodes CARDQTTEAFF.

The chain recombines TRBV7-2 with TRBJ1-1; D is uncertain. The V gene's germline CDR1 is SGHTA and CDR2 FQGNSA. The ends were cut back, 1 base at V and 1 base at J, with 13 bases in the middle. CDR3 length: 16 residues. CDR3 nucleotide sequence: TGTGCCAGCAGCTTAGAAGGGAAGCTCCGGAACACTGAAGCTTTCTTT. It is translated as CASSLEGKLRNTEAFF.

This chain joins TRBV28 and TRBJ2-1, with D perhaps matching TRBD2 (6 bases). From germline, CDR1 is MDHEN and CDR2 SYDVKM. V was clipped by 8 bases and J by 1 base, with 15 bases between them. The CDR3 has 15 amino acids. The CDR3 DNA is TGTGCCAGCCAAGGTGGGGGGAAGTCCTACAATGAGCAGTTCTTC. Translation gives CASQGGGKSYNEQFF.

Ten or more counts support this clonotype. The chain employs TRBV6-6 and TRBJ1-4; D is possibly TRBD1 (5 bases). CDR1 is MNHNY, CDR2 SVGAGI, per germline (reference sequence). The germline V and J ends were trimmed by 8 bases and 4 bases, with 17 bases remaining between them. CDR3 length: 15 amino acids. As DNA, the CDR3 is TGTGCCAGCCGTGGGCACGGGACCCTTAATGAAAAACTGTTTTTT. This gives the protein CASRGHGTLNEKLFF.

This clonotype was detected ten times or more. The CDR3 region is CASSLRIAGGSYNEQFF. CDR3 sequence (DNA): TGTGCCAGCAGCTTACGAATAGCGGGAGGATCCTACAATGAGCAGTTCTTC. The gene calls are TRBV11-2 and TRBJ2-1, with 10 nucleotides matching TRBD2. Germline assignment: CDR1 SGHAT and CDR2 FQNNGV. The CDR3 length is 17 residues. The J segment lost 1 base and the V segment lost 2 bases, leaving 5 bases of the junction unmatched.

The chain joins TRBV11-3 to TRBJ2-1; 8 nucleotides agree with TRBD2. Germline lookup yields CDR1 SGHNT and CDR2 YENEEA. The J segment lost 2 bases and the V segment lost 0 bases, leaving 0 bases of the junction unmatched. The CDR3 is 15 amino acids. CDR3 residues: CASSLDSGTYNEQFF. The CDR3 DNA reads TGTGCCAGCAGCTTAGATAGCGGGACCTACAATGAGCAGTTCTTC.

This clonotype has only a few counts. The chain is built from TRBV6-5 and TRBJ2-5, with 13 bases aligning to TRBD2. Germline CDR1 is MNHEY and CDR2 is SVGAGI. Trimming took 5 bases from V and 6 from J; bases not matched to a gene: 9. The CDR3 length is 16 residues. This CDR3 is CASSQGLAGIGQTQYF. In nucleotides, the CDR3 is TGTGCCAGCAGTCAGGGACTAGCGGGAATCGGACAGACCCAGTACTTC.

The chain uses TRBV7-8 and TRBJ1-6, with 8 bases identical to TRBD1. The CDR3 extends over 15 amino acids. V trimming: 1 base; J trimming: 7 bases; junction bases outside the gene matches: 3. CDR1 is SGHVS, CDR2 FQNEAQ, per germline. The CDR3 protein is CASSLVGQVNSPLHF. The DNA of the CDR3 is TGTGCCAGCAGCTTAGTGGGACAGGTCAATTCACCCCTCCACTTT.

This clonotype appeared many times. The CDR3 bases are TGCGCCAGCAGTTTATTACCCCCGGGACAGAGCAACACCGGGGAGCTGTTTTTT. This gives the protein CASSLLPPGQSNTGELFF. The rearrangement links TRBV10-1 to TRBJ2-2; the match to TRBD1 covers 7 bases. CDR1 and CDR2 from the germline V gene are WNHNN and SYGVQD (reference sequence). Trimming at V came to 5 bases and at J to 2 bases, leaving 14 bases not matched to a gene. The CDR3 loop spans 18 amino acids.

This clonotype has just a few counts. The rearrangement uses TRBV20-1 and TRBJ1-6; D gene unclear. CDR3 size: 13 residues. The germline V gene has CDR1 DFQATT and CDR2 SNEGSKA (reference sequence). Deletions cut 1 base from V and 16 bases from J, with 17 bases between. In nucleotides, the CDR3 is TGCAGTGCTAGAGGACATAGCAGGTTGGGGCTCCACTTT. The encoded protein is CSARGHSRLGLHF.

This clonotype was seen repeatedly, ten times or more. The rearrangement links TRBV5-4 to TRBJ2-1; 8 bases match TRBD1. The CDR3 spans 15 residues. The junction had 2 bases not matched to a gene; V was cut back by 3 bases and J by 0 bases. The germline gives CDR1 SGHNT, CDR2 YYREEE (reference sequence). The CDR3 sequence is CASSSQGASYNEQFF. In DNA, the CDR3 is TGTGCCAGCAGCTCCCAGGGGGCCTCCTACAATGAGCAGTTCTTC.

The table lists this clonotype with many counts. This rearrangement joins TRBV20-1 to TRBJ1-5, with 7 bases that match TRBD1. J lost 6 bases, V lost 3 bases, and 11 bases had no gene match. CDR3 length: 15 residues. Germline V gene sequence: CDR1 DFQATT, CDR2 SNEGSKA (reference sequence). The CDR3 region is CSARVDRVRGQPQHF. In DNA form, the CDR3 reads TGCAGTGCTAGGGTTGACAGGGTAAGAGGTCAGCCCCAGCATTTT.

This clonotype showed up just a few times. V and J are TRBV18 and TRBJ2-3; D is ambiguous. This CDR3 region has 12 residues. V was cut by 1 base and J by 4 bases, with 3 bases left in between. CDR1 is KGHSH, CDR2 LQKENI, per germline. Here the CDR3 reads CASSPLSDTQYF. The CDR3 bases are TGTGCCAGCTCACCACTATCAGATACGCAGTATTTT.

This chain links TRBV6-2 or TRBV6-3 with TRBJ2-1, with D hard to call. Germline loops: CDR1 MNHEY, CDR2 SVGEGT. Trimming took 7 bases from V and 5 from J, leaving 6 bases between them. The CDR3 is made up of 11 amino acids. CDR3 bases: TGTGCCAGCACGAACAACAATGAGCAGTTCTTC. This encodes CASTNNNEQFF.

This clonotype was seen many times. The chain recombines TRBV12-3 or TRBV12-4 with TRBJ1-1; TRBD1 agrees at 7 bases. The V segment lost 8 bases and the J segment 4 bases; nucleotides outside the gene matches: 7. The CDR3 consists of 13 residues. The CDR3 reads CASGLTGRTEAFF. The CDR3 DNA follows: TGTGCCAGCGGTCTGACAGGGCGCACTGAAGCTTTCTTT.

This clonotype was counted at least ten times. The chain links TRBV9 to TRBJ1-1; TRBD1 matches 8 bases. The trim removed 4 bases at V and 1 base at J, leaving 6 bases unmatched. Germline loops: CDR1 SGDLS, CDR2 YYNGEE. The CDR3 is made up of 15 amino acids. The DNA of the CDR3 is TGTGCCAGCAGCCCACGACAGGGGCAGAACACTGAAGCTTTCTTT. Its translation is CASSPRQGQNTEAFF.

This clonotype was found many times. This rearrangement joins TRBV5-1 to TRBJ1-4; TRBD1 aligns across 9 bases. Trimming took 4 bases from V and 0 from J; bases not matched to a gene: 4. The CDR3 runs 16 residues. Germline-derived CDR1 and CDR2 are SGHRS and YFSETQ. The CDR3 sequence is CASSGWTGATNEKLFF. The CDR3 DNA sequence: TGCGCCAGCAGCGGATGGACAGGGGCAACTAATGAAAAACTGTTTTTT.

This sequence joins TRBV20-1 and TRBJ1-5; D is possibly TRBD1 (5 bases). Germline CDR1 DFQATT, CDR2 SNEGSKA (reference sequence). This CDR3 spans 16 amino acids. Between the trimmed V and J ends, which lost 5 bases and 0 bases, there was a span of 17 bases. CDR3: CSAYDRNAYSNQPQHF. CDR3 DNA: TGCAGTGCTTATGACAGAAACGCGTATAGCAATCAGCCCCAGCATTTT.

This clonotype was picked up many times. This rearrangement joins TRBV18 to TRBJ1-4; D is unresolved. Germline V gene lookup returns CDR1 KGHSH and CDR2 LQKENI. V lost 0 bases to trimming and J lost 7 bases, with 15 bases between them. The CDR3 has 16 amino acids. CDR3 DNA sequence: TGTGCCAGCTCACCACCGTCCATGGCAATCGGTGAAAAACTGTTTTTT. This translates into CASSPPSMAIGEKLFF. Full variable domain (remainder filled in from reference TRBV18 and TRBJ1-4): NAGVMQNPRHLVRRRGQEARLRCSPMKGHSHVYWYRQLPEEGLKFMVYLQKENIIDESGMPKERFSAEFPKEGPSILRIQQVVRGDSAAYFCASSPPSMAIGEKLFFGSGTQLSVL.